These 20 T cell receptor beta chains were all obtained from the same sample, sequenced in a study of long-term antiretroviral therapy in people with HIV. The libraries were made with immunoSEQ v3.0 at survey level. Repertoires were generated with immunoSEQ multiplex PCR, while TCRdb's copy carries only in-frame clones and drops some. This table holds roughly 20,000 clones, around 86% found once. The sample here was unsorted PBMCs, taken 0.5 years after starting antiretroviral therapy. The receptors here all came from a man in his forties or fifties with HIV.

The chain joins TRBV28 to TRBJ2-1; D might be TRBD2 (6 bases). Germline V CDR1 and CDR2: MDHEN, SYDVKM. This CDR3 has 15 residues. Trimming took 4 bases from V and 6 from J, leaving 16 bases between them. The CDR3 nucleotides read TGTGCCAGCAGTTGGGGACTGGCGTGGTCCAATGAGCAGTTCTTC. This gives the protein CASSWGLAWSNEQFF. The full variable domain, in which reference TRBV28 and TRBJ2-1 provide the parts outside the CDR3, is DVKVTQSSRYLVKRTGEKVFLECVQDMDHENMFWYRQDPGLGLRLIYFSYDVKMKEKGDIPEGYSVSREKKERFSLILESASTNQTSMYLCASSWGLAWSNEQFFGPGTRLTVL.

CDR3 coding DNA: TGTGCCAGCAGTGGCGCTAGAGCCAAAAACATTCAGTACTTC. Protein: CASSGARAKNIQYF. J is TRBJ2-4 and V is TRBV28, with D unresolved. The V gene's germline CDR1 is MDHEN and CDR2 SYDVKM. This CDR3 contains 14 residues. Deletions cut 5 bases from V and 0 bases from J, with 8 bases between.

The chain couples TRBV28 to TRBJ2-3; the match to TRBD2 covers 11 bases. CDR3 length: 16 residues. Germline lookup yields CDR1 MDHEN and CDR2 SYDVKM. With 5 bases clipped from V and 2 bases from J, the junction kept 6 bases outside the gene matches. Here the CDR3 reads CASSIPGLADTDTQYF. The CDR3 nucleotides read TGTGCCAGCAGTATTCCGGGACTAGCGGACACAGATACGCAGTATTTT. The full variable domain, in which reference TRBV28 and TRBJ2-3 provide the parts outside the CDR3, is DVKVTQSSRYLVKRTGEKVFLECVQDMDHENMFWYRQDPGLGLRLIYFSYDVKMKEKGDIPEGYSVSREKKERFSLILESASTNQTSMYLCASSIPGLADTDTQYFGPGTRLTVL.

About this clone itself: One junction end disagrees with the germline gene, perhaps due to a read error. The chain has TRBV19 and TRBJ1-3; D not resolved. There are 13 residues in the CDR3. CDR1 is LNHDA and CDR2 is SQIVND in the germline V gene (reference sequence). CDR3 region: CASSIFPATHLDF. Here the CDR3 DNA reads TGTGCCAGTAGTATTTTCCCGGCAACCCACCTGGATTTT.

This clone has more than one count but fewer than ten. CDR3 loop: CASSWVSQGGTGELFF. The CDR3 nucleotides read TGTGCCAGCAGCTGGGTCTCACAGGGGGGCACCGGGGAGCTGTTTTTT. This chain joins TRBV7-2 and TRBJ2-2, with 8 nucleotides matching TRBD1. Trimming cost V 4 bases and J 4 bases; bases outside gene matches: 8. Germline CDR1 is SGHTA and CDR2 is FQGNSA. The CDR3 is 16 amino acids. The variable domain in full, completed from reference TRBV7-2 and TRBJ2-2, reads GAGVSQSPSNKVTEKGKDVELRCDPISGHTALYWYRQSLGQGLEFLIYFQGNSAPDKSGLPSDRFSAERTGGSVSTLTIQRTQQEDSAVYLCASSWVSQGGTGELFFGEGSRLTVL.

The chain is built from TRBV13 and TRBJ2-7; a weak D match, TRBD1 (6 bases). The V and J ends lost 5 bases and 3 bases respectively, with 14 bases between them. The V gene's germline CDR1 is PRHDT and CDR2 FYEKMQ (reference sequence). CDR3 size: 14 residues. CDR3 region: CASSRGQLIYEQYF. CDR3 nucleotides: TGTGCCAGCAGCCGAGGACAGTTAATCTACGAGCAGTACTTC.

The genes are TRBV16 and TRBJ1-5, with D unclear. The CDR3 has 12 residues. Per the germline V gene, CDR1 is KGHSY and CDR2 is FQNENV. Trimming stripped 0 bases from V and 4 bases from J, with 1 base between. CDR3 in DNA: TGTGCCAGCAGCCAATCGAATCAGCCCCAGCATTTT. Protein product: CASSQSNQPQHF.

This chain joins TRBV6-1 and TRBJ1-2, with 8 bases that match TRBD1. CDR1 and CDR2 from the germline V gene are MNHNS and SASEGT. V lost 10 bases and J lost 0; bases outside the gene matches: 10. The CDR3 is 15 amino acids. The CDR3 nucleotides are TGTGCCACCTCACCGGACAGGGCTGCTAACTATGGCTACACCTTC. It translates to CATSPDRAANYGYTF.

This rearrangement joins TRBV2 to TRBJ2-7; TRBD2 matches 8 bases. V lost 8 bases, J lost 4 bases, and 13 bases stayed unmatched. Germline V CDR1 and CDR2: SNHLY, FYNNEI. CDR3 length: 15 residues. The CDR3 bases are TGTGCCAGCTACCGGGGGGGGCAGGGTGGTTACGAGCAGTACTTC. Its protein product is CASYRGGQGGYEQYF.

The chain links TRBV6-1 to TRBJ2-7; no clear D. The CDR3 has 13 residues. V shed 2 bases and J shed 5 bases, with 10 bases lying between them. Germline V gene lookup returns CDR1 MNHNS and CDR2 SASEGT. CDR3 in DNA: TGTGCCAGCAGTGAACGCCAGTGGAACGAGCAGTACTTC. Translation: CASSERQWNEQYF.

Here the CDR3 reads CASSGALAGGGNEQFF. CDR3 in DNA: TGCGCCAGCAGCGGAGCACTAGCGGGGGGAGGCAATGAGCAGTTCTTC. The chain has TRBV5-1 and TRBJ2-1; TRBD2 aligns across 12 bases. Unmatched junction bases numbered 8, after V lost 4 bases and J lost 6 bases. Germline V gene data show CDR1 as SGHRS and CDR2 as YFSETQ. The CDR3 contains 16 residues.

There are a few counts of this clone. J is TRBJ1-5 and V is TRBV7-4; 8 nucleotides match TRBD1. The CDR3 sequence is 14 residues long. J lost 8 bases, V lost 5 bases, and 8 bases had no gene match. Germline values: CDR1 SGHVT, CDR2 SQSDAQ. This CDR3 is CASSRTGKGKPQHF. CDR3 nucleotide sequence: TGTGCCAGCAGCCGGACAGGGAAGGGAAAGCCCCAGCATTTT.

The chain has TRBV28 and TRBJ2-3, with TRBD1 as a possible D gene (6 bases). With 7 bases removed from V and 0 bases from J, the gap between germline ends came to 20 bases. Per germline, CDR1 MDHEN and CDR2 SYDVKM. CDR3 length equals 17 residues. The CDR3 here is CASTLEGTGTSTDTQYF. The CDR3 DNA sequence: TGTGCCAGCACCTTGGAAGGCACAGGGACGAGCACAGATACGCAGTATTTT.

Details on this clone: Likely a read error: the CDR3 ends without its conserved phenylalanine or tryptophan. The DNA is omitted, as the CDR3 cannot be located on it reliably, and the CDR3 follows TCRdb's listing. The CDR3 reads CASSNGQWATL. This chain links TRBV21-1 with TRBJ1-5; the table names TRBD1, a call not compared with the DNA. TRBV21-1 is flagged as a pseudogene. The CDR3 is made up of 11 amino acids, end residues included.

The V and J genes are TRBV9 and TRBJ2-1, with TRBD1 matching over 7 bases. Trimming at V came to 3 bases and at J to 2 bases, leaving 5 bases not matched to a gene. Germline CDR1 is SGDLS and CDR2 is YYNGEE. The CDR3 consists of 15 residues. The chain's CDR3 is CASSETGAPYNEQFF. The CDR3 region has the DNA TGTGCCAGCAGCGAAACAGGGGCCCCCTACAATGAGCAGTTCTTC.

The rearrangement uses TRBV18 and TRBJ1-1; TRBD1 agrees at 9 bases. The CDR3 runs to 18 residues. J lost 4 bases, V lost 1 base, and 13 bases had no gene match. The germline CDR1 and CDR2 sequences are KGHSH and LQKENI. The CDR3 loop is CASSPLGPQGAMGTEAFF. The CDR3 bases are TGTGCCAGCTCACCACTCGGTCCACAGGGGGCGATGGGCACTGAAGCTTTCTTT.

The V and J genes are TRBV4-1 and TRBJ1-4; tentative D call: TRBD1 (5 bases). The V end lost 1 base, the J end lost 14 bases, and 11 bases lay between the germline ends. Germline V lookup: CDR1 MGHRA, CDR2 YSYEKL. The CDR3 is made up of 12 amino acids. This CDR3 reads CASSQGGDNLFF. CDR3 DNA: TGCGCCAGCAGCCAAGGGGGCGATAACCTGTTTTTT.

The genes are TRBV19 and TRBJ2-2, with D tentatively TRBD1 (5 bases). This CDR3 spans 14 amino acids. The germline V and J ends were trimmed by 9 bases and 0 bases, with 11 bases remaining between them. CDR1 is LNHDA and CDR2 is SQIVND in the germline V gene (reference sequence). The CDR3 region is CASRDSPNTGELFF. The CDR3 nucleotides are TGTGCCAGCAGAGACAGTCCGAACACCGGGGAGCTGTTTTTT.

The gene calls are TRBV5-1 and TRBJ1-5; no definite D call. This CDR3 spans 15 amino acids. The V end lost 0 bases, the J end lost 0 bases, and 7 bases lay between the germline ends. From germline, CDR1 is SGHRS and CDR2 YFSETQ. The CDR3 sequence is CASSLGGNSNQPQHF. DNA for the CDR3: TGCGCCAGCAGCTTGGGTGGCAATAGCAATCAGCCCCAGCATTTT. Supplemented by reference TRBV5-1 and TRBJ1-5, the full variable domain reads KAGVTQTPRYLIKTRGQQVTLSCSPISGHRSVSWYQQTPGQGLQFLFEYFSETQRNKGNFPGRFSGRQFSNSRSEMNVSTLELGDSALYLCASSLGGNSNQPQHFGDGTRLSIL.

This sequence joins TRBV19 and TRBJ2-7, with TRBD2 matching over 7 bases. The length of the CDR3 is 15 residues. The V gene's germline CDR1 is LNHDA and CDR2 SQIVND (reference sequence). Trimming cost V 7 bases and J 6 bases; bases outside gene matches: 15. CDR3 loop: CASTVGGGRVSEQYF. DNA of the CDR3: TGTGCCAGTACCGTAGGAGGCGGGAGAGTCTCCGAGCAGTACTTC.